Below, 30 T cell receptor beta chains from the same sample are listed, as sequenced in a study of vaccination and CD4 T cells after COVID-19. The treatment is: roughly 11-day PBMC culture with coronavirus spike peptide pools or control peptides (ViraFEST assay). At the Johns Hopkins FTIC core, DNA taken from cultured CD4+ T cells was sequenced by way of the Oncomine TCR Beta short-read assay. TCRdb itself ran the PCR reads through MiXCR, one entry per CDR3 protein. This sample has 15,000 to 20,000 distinct CDR3 sequences, with 67% found just once. Their antigens are not known. Sequenced: CD4+ T cells from blood, cultured in vitro. The receptors stem from a human donor who had recovered from COVID-19.

The V call is TRBV11-2, the J call TRBJ1-5; D may be TRBD1 (5 bases). Deletions cut 2 bases from V and 11 bases from J, with 19 bases between. The CDR3 consists of 15 residues. CDR1 and CDR2 from the germline V gene are SGHAT and FQNNGV. The DNA of the CDR3 is TGTGCCAGCAGCTTATCCGGGACGGGACTCGGGGCCCAGCATTTT. Its translation is CASSLSGTGLGAQHF.

This clonotype was observed a few times. The gene calls are TRBV10-3 and TRBJ1-6, with 9 positions matching TRBD1. V lost 5 bases and J lost 6; bases outside the gene matches: 2. This CDR3 has 14 residues. The germline V gene has CDR1 ENHRY and CDR2 SYGVKD. The CDR3 DNA reads as TGTGCCATCAGTACGGGACAGGGTAATTCACCCCTCCACTTT. Its translation: CAISTGQGNSPLHF.

The CDR3 region is CASSPETGGRGTGELFF. The CDR3 nucleotides are TGCGCCAGCAGCCCCGAGACAGGGGGGCGGGGGACCGGGGAGCTGTTTTTT. This rearrangement joins TRBV5-1 to TRBJ2-2; 9 positions agree with TRBD1. There are 17 residues in the CDR3. J was trimmed by 5 bases and V by 4 bases; bases with no gene match: 12. Germline V gene sequence: CDR1 SGHRS, CDR2 YFSETQ.

The chain employs TRBV20-1 and TRBJ2-1; D might be TRBD1 or TRBD2, each matching 5 bases. This CDR3 has 14 amino acids. In germline, CDR1 is DFQATT, CDR2 SNEGSKA (reference sequence). Trimming took off 1 base at V and 5 bases at J, with 12 bases between the two ends. The chain's CDR3 is CSARGTPGHNEQFF. DNA for the CDR3: TGCAGTGCTAGAGGGACCCCGGGGCACAATGAGCAGTTCTTC.

The chain combines TRBV7-9 with TRBJ1-2; D gene ambiguous. The CDR3 consists of 13 residues. The V gene lost 5 bases and the J gene lost 8 bases, with 15 bases spanning the gap. Germline lookup yields CDR1 SEHNR and CDR2 FQNEAQ (reference sequence). As DNA, the CDR3 is TGTGCCAGCAGCCTCGGACCAGAGGGAGGCTACACCTTC. This gives the protein CASSLGPEGGYTF.

This chain uses TRBV15 with TRBJ2-3; D not certain. Trimming pared 0 bases from V and 9 bases from J, leaving 4 bases between. CDR1 and CDR2 (germline): LNHNV, YYDKDF (reference sequence). This CDR3 region has 11 residues. CDR3 nucleotides: TGTGCCACCAGCAGAGAAAGAACGCAGTATTTT. Translation gives CATSRERTQYF.

V and J are TRBV19 and TRBJ1-2; D ambiguous. Germline V lookup: CDR1 LNHDA, CDR2 SQIVND (reference sequence). This CDR3 has 15 residues. V was clipped by 7 bases and J by 0 bases, with 15 bases between them. CDR3: CASTPGHSPNYGYTF. The CDR3 coding sequence is TGTGCCAGTACCCCTGGGCACAGTCCTAACTATGGCTACACCTTC.

The genes are TRBV7-2 and TRBJ1-2; TRBD1 matches at 8 bases. The germline V gene encodes CDR1 SGHTA and CDR2 FQGNSA. V was clipped by 1 base and J by 4 bases; unmatched bases: 8. This CDR3 has 16 amino acids. The chain's CDR3 is CASSLVAGQASYGYTF. In DNA, the CDR3 is TGTGCCAGCAGCTTAGTGGCGGGACAGGCGTCCTATGGCTACACCTTC.

J is TRBJ2-7 and V is TRBV2; the match to TRBD2 covers 10 bases. J was trimmed by 0 bases and V by 8 bases; bases with no gene match: 7. In germline, CDR1 is SNHLY, CDR2 FYNNEI. This CDR3 region has 15 residues. CDR3 region: CASWDASGSSYEQYF. CDR3 in DNA: TGTGCCAGCTGGGATGCTAGCGGGAGCTCCTACGAGCAGTACTTC.

The CDR3, as DNA: TGTGCCAGCAGCCCTCAGACTAGTTTGGAGACCCAGTACTTC. Its translation is CASSPQTSLETQYF. This rearrangement joins TRBV7-2 to TRBJ2-5, with D possibly being TRBD2 (6 bases). Germline V CDR1 and CDR2: SGHTA, FQGNSA. The V end lost 5 bases, the J end lost 5 bases, and 15 bases lay between the germline ends. This CDR3 has 14 residues.

The chain carries TRBV19 and TRBJ2-3; 7 nucleotides align to TRBD1. Unmatched junction bases numbered 7, after V lost 5 bases and J lost 5 bases. The CDR3 length is 14 residues. Germline V gene data show CDR1 as LNHDA and CDR2 as SQIVND (reference sequence). The CDR3 nucleotides read TGTGCCAGTAGTCCAGACAGGGTTGGAGATACGCAGTATTTT. Amino acids: CASSPDRVGDTQYF.

This clonotype occurred once. This chain uses TRBV19 with TRBJ1-1; D is ambiguous. The CDR3 sequence is 12 residues long. Germline V gene data show CDR1 as LNHDA and CDR2 as SQIVND (reference sequence). V was trimmed by 4 bases and J by 0 bases, leaving 3 bases between them. This CDR3 reads CASSRLNTEAFF. The CDR3 DNA reads TGTGCCAGTAGTAGGCTGAACACTGAAGCTTTCTTT. The whole variable domain, remainder taken from reference TRBV19 and TRBJ1-1, is DGGITQSPKYLFRKEGQNVTLSCEQNLNHDAMYWYRQDPGQGLRLIYYSQIVNDFQKGDIAEGYSVSREKKESFPLTVTSAQKNPTAFYLCASSRLNTEAFFGQGTRLTVV.

The chain links TRBV7-2 to TRBJ1-1; 7 nucleotides agree with TRBD1. Germline V CDR1 and CDR2: SGHTA, FQGNSA. CDR3 length equals 16 residues. V lost 5 bases to trimming and J lost 1 base; unmatched junction nucleotides: 10. The CDR3 coding sequence is TGTGCCAGCAGCCTGCGCACAGGGGCAACGAACACTGAAGCTTTCTTT. Encoded protein: CASSLRTGATNTEAFF.

The V and J genes are TRBV7-8 and TRBJ2-7; TRBD2 is a possible D gene (5 bases). Germline V gene data show CDR1 as SGHVS and CDR2 as FQNEAQ. Trimming removed 3 bases at V and 0 bases at J, with 9 bases between. This CDR3 comprises 14 residues. CDR3 sequence (DNA): TGTGCCAGCAGCTTGAGGGTCTCCTCCTACGAGCAGTACTTC. It translates to CASSLRVSSYEQYF.

The CDR3 nucleotides read TGTGCCAGCAGCGGCGAGCAGGGGTTTTTTGGAAACACTGAAGCTTTCTTT. Its translation is CASSGEQGFFGNTEAFF. This rearrangement joins TRBV7-8 to TRBJ1-1, with D possibly TRBD1 on 6 matching bases. CDR1 SGHVS and CDR2 FQNEAQ come from the germline V gene. The V and J ends lost 5 bases and 2 bases respectively, with 21 bases between them. The CDR3 runs to 17 residues.

This clonotype was found once. V gene TRBV20-1 combines with J gene TRBJ2-3; 8 bases match TRBD1. Germline V lookup: CDR1 DFQATT, CDR2 SNEGSKA (reference sequence). The CDR3 has 17 residues. Trimming removed 1 base from V and 0 bases from J; junction bases left unmatched: 9. The CDR3 region is CSARAHPGTGSTDTQYF. CDR3 DNA: TGCAGTGCTAGAGCCCACCCCGGGACAGGAAGCACAGATACGCAGTATTTT.

The chain recombines TRBV6-2 or TRBV6-3 with TRBJ2-7, with D possibly matching TRBD2 (5 bases). Trimming removed 0 bases from V and 7 bases from J, with 13 bases in between. This CDR3 has 14 residues. CDR1 and CDR2 (germline): MNHEY, SVGEGT. The DNA of the CDR3 is TGTGCCAGCAGTTACTCGACGCGGGCTCGAGAGCAGTACTTC. Protein sequence: CASSYSTRAREQYF.

The chain uses TRBV7-8 and TRBJ2-1, with 10 bases lining up with TRBD1. The CDR3 length is 15 residues. In germline, CDR1 is SGHVS, CDR2 FQNEAQ. Trimming at V came to 3 bases and at J to 4 bases, leaving 3 bases not matched to a gene. The CDR3 nucleotides read TGTGCCAGCAGCTTCGGGACAGGGGAATACAATGAGCAGTTCTTC. Residues: CASSFGTGEYNEQFF.

The chain couples TRBV6-1 to TRBJ1-2; TRBD1 might be the D (6 bases). The CDR3 contains 13 residues. Germline lookup yields CDR1 MNHNS and CDR2 SASEGT. V lost 6 bases and J lost 4, with 12 bases in between. The CDR3 sequence is CASRITGSYGYTF. The CDR3 DNA reads TGTGCCAGCAGGATTACAGGGTCCTATGGCTACACCTTC.

The J gene is TRBJ2-4, the V gene TRBV27, with 13 bases that match TRBD2. V shed 5 bases and J 3 bases; nucleotides not matched to a gene: 10. Germline CDR1 and CDR2: MNHEY and SMNVEV (reference sequence). The CDR3 extends over 18 amino acids. In DNA, the CDR3 is TGTGCCAGCAGTATTAGGACTAGCGGGAGTATCGGCAAAAACATTCAGTACTTC. The encoded protein is CASSIRTSGSIGKNIQYF.

This clonotype was recorded a few times. J is TRBJ1-1 and V is TRBV19; D not certain. CDR3 length: 14 amino acids. Trimming left V 1 base short and J 1 base short, with 7 bases between. The germline CDR1 and CDR2 sequences are LNHDA and SQIVND (reference sequence). This CDR3 is CASSIGSRNTEAFF. CDR3 DNA sequence: TGTGCCAGTAGTATAGGCAGCCGGAACACTGAAGCTTTCTTT.

This clonotype was seen only a few times. This chain uses TRBV24-1 with TRBJ1-3; the D gene is possibly TRBD1 (5 bases). Germline CDR1 reads KGHDR; CDR2 reads SFDVKD. This CDR3 comprises 18 residues. With 0 bases removed from V and 2 bases from J, the gap between germline ends came to 16 bases. CDR3 amino acids: CATSDLGRLGVTGNTIYF. In DNA form, the CDR3 reads TGTGCCACCAGTGATTTGGGCCGGTTGGGGGTCACTGGAAACACCATATATTTT.

The V gene is TRBV20-1, the J gene TRBJ1-5; TRBD1 matches at 9 bases. V dropped 6 bases and J dropped 4; count of bases not matched to a gene: 7. Germline loops: CDR1 DFQATT, CDR2 SNEGSKA (reference sequence). This CDR3 has 14 amino acids. The CDR3 DNA is TGCAGTGCCCAAAGGGGACAGGGAAATCAGCCCCAGCATTTT. Its protein is CSAQRGQGNQPQHF.

The CDR3 coding sequence is TGCAGTGCTAGAGTAACCAGATATAGCAATCAGCCCCAGCATTTT. Translating it yields CSARVTRYSNQPQHF. The rearrangement joins TRBV20-1 to TRBJ1-5; D is uncertain. This CDR3 contains 15 residues. CDR1 is DFQATT and CDR2 is SNEGSKA in the germline V gene (reference sequence). The V gene lost 1 base and the J gene lost 0 bases, with 10 bases spanning the gap.

The J gene is TRBJ2-1, the V gene TRBV6-2 or TRBV6-3; TRBD2 matches at 11 bases. The V and J ends lost 4 bases and 8 bases, in that order; junction bases with no gene match: 4. Germline assignment: CDR1 MNHEY and CDR2 SVGEGT. This CDR3 region has 14 residues. Here the CDR3 reads CASSLAGGPHEQFF. CDR3 bases: TGTGCCAGCAGTTTAGCGGGAGGGCCCCATGAGCAGTTCTTC.

V and J are TRBV7-6 and TRBJ2-2; D not resolved. V was shortened by 5 bases and J by 1 base, with 11 bases between the two germline ends. The CDR3 is 15 amino acids. CDR1 SGHVS and CDR2 FNYEAQ come from the germline V gene. The CDR3 bases are TGTGCCAGCAGCCCCATTAACGGGAACACCGGGGAGCTGTTTTTT. Translated, it gives CASSPINGNTGELFF.

This clonotype was detected a few times. The genes are TRBV20-1 and TRBJ1-5; perhaps TRBD1 as D (6 bases). Between the trimmed V and J ends, which lost 2 bases and 2 bases, there was a span of 13 bases. Per germline, CDR1 DFQATT and CDR2 SNEGSKA (reference sequence). The CDR3 is made up of 15 amino acids. The chain's CDR3 is CSARLQGLGNQPQHF. The CDR3 bases are TGCAGTGCTAGACTACAGGGACTAGGCAATCAGCCCCAGCATTTT.

This chain connects TRBV4-2 to TRBJ1-5; D is uncertain. The CDR3 is 13 residues long. V lost 0 bases, J lost 9 bases, and 9 bases lay in between. Germline V gene data show CDR1 as LGHNA and CDR2 as YNFKEQ. Written as DNA, the CDR3 is TGTGCCAGCAGCCAAGATGAGGGTCCGCCCCAGCATTTT. It is translated as CASSQDEGPPQHF.

A few counts support this clonotype. V usage is TRBV6-2 or TRBV6-3 and J usage is TRBJ1-2; no clear D gene. The CDR3 loop spans 12 amino acids. Trimming removed 6 bases at V and 6 bases at J, with 11 bases between. Germline lookup yields CDR1 MNHEY and CDR2 SVGEGT. CDR3 bases: TGTGCCAGCAGCCTGGGAAGGAATGGCTACACCTTC. This codes for CASSLGRNGYTF.

The rearrangement uses TRBV5-1 and TRBJ1-1, with D uncertain. This CDR3 is 16 amino acids long. Germline V gene data show CDR1 as SGHRS and CDR2 as YFSETQ. Trimming removed 0 bases from V and 1 base from J, with 13 bases in between. This CDR3 is CASSLVNRTANTEAFF. The CDR3 DNA sequence: TGCGCCAGCAGCTTGGTGAATAGGACGGCGAACACTGAAGCTTTCTTT.